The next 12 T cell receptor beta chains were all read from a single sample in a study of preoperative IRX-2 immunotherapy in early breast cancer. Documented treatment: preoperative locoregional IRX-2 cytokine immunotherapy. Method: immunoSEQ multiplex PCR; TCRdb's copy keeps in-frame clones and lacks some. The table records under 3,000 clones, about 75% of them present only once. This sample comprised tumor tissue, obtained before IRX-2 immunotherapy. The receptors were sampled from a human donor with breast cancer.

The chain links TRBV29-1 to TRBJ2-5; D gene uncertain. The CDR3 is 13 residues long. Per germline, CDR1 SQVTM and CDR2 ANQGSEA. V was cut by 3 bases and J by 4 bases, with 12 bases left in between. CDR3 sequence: CSVDYGLGETQYF. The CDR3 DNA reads TGCAGCGTTGATTACGGGCTGGGAGAGACCCAGTACTTC.

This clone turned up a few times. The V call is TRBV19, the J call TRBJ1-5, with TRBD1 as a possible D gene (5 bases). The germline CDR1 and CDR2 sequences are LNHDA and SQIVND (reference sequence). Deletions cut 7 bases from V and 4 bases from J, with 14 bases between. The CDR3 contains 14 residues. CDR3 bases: TGTGCCAGTACCATATTAGACAGAAATCAGCCCCAGCATTTT. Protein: CASTILDRNQPQHF.

CDR3 coding DNA: TGTGCCAGCAGTTTCCGCCCCACAGGGGTCTATGGCTACACCTTC. This encodes CASSFRPTGVYGYTF. The chain carries TRBV6-8 and TRBJ1-2; TRBD1 agrees at 7 bases. CDR1 is MNHGY and CDR2 is SAAAGT in the germline V gene. The CDR3 runs to 15 residues. Trimming took 4 bases from V and 4 from J; bases not matched to a gene: 9.

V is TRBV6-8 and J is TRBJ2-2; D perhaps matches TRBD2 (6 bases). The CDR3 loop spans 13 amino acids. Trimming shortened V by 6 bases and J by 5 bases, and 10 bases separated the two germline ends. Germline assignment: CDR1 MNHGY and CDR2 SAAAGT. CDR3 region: CASRTSGTGELFF. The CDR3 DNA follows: TGTGCCAGCAGGACGAGCGGGACCGGGGAGCTGTTTTTT.

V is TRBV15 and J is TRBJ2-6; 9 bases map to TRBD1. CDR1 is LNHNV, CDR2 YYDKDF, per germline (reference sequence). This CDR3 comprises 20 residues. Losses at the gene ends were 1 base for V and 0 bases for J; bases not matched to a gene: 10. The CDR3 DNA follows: TGTGCCACCAGCAGAGGTCTTAGGACAGGGGCCCGCTCTGGGGCCAACGTCCTGACTTTC. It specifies CATSRGLRTGARSGANVLTF.

CDR3 protein: CASSLLLGPTGIIKDEQYF. CDR3 nucleotide sequence: TGTGCCAGCAGCTTATTATTGGGTCCGACAGGGATTATAAAGGACGAGCAGTACTTC. The rearrangement uses TRBV11-3 and TRBJ2-7, with 7 bases aligning to TRBD1. From germline, CDR1 is SGHNT and CDR2 YENEEA. This CDR3 comprises 19 residues. V trimming: 2 bases; J trimming: 5 bases; junction bases outside the gene matches: 21.

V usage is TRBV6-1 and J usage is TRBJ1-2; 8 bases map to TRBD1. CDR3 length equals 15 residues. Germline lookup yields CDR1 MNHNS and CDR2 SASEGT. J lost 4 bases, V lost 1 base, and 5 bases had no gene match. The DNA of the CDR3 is TGTGCCAGCAGTGAAGGCGGGACAGGTGTCTATGGCTACACCTTC. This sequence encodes CASSEGGTGVYGYTF.

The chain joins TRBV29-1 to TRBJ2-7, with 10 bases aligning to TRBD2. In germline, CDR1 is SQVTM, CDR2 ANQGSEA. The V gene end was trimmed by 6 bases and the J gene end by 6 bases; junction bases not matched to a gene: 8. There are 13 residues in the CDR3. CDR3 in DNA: TGCAGCGTCTATCTAGCGGGAGTGGGCGAGCAGTACTTC. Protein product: CSVYLAGVGEQYF.

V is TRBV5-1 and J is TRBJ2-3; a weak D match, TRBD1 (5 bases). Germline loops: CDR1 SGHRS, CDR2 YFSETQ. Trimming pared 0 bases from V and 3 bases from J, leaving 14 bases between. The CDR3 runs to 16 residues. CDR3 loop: CASSLVSRGSTDTQYF. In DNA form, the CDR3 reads TGCGCCAGCAGCTTGGTATCAAGGGGTTCGACAGATACGCAGTATTTT.

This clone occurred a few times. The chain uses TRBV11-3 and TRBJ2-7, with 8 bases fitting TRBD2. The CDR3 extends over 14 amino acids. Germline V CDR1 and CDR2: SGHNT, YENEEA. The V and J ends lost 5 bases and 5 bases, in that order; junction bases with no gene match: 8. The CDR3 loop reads CASSSGTSWHEQYF. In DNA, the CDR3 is TGTGCCAGCAGCAGCGGGACTAGTTGGCACGAGCAGTACTTC. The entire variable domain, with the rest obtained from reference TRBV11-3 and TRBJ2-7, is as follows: EAGVVQSPRYKIIEKKQPVAFWCNPISGHNTLYWYLQNLGQGPELLIRYENEEAVDDSQLPKDRFSAERLKGVDSTLKIQPAELGDSAVYLCASSSGTSWHEQYFGPGTRLTVT.

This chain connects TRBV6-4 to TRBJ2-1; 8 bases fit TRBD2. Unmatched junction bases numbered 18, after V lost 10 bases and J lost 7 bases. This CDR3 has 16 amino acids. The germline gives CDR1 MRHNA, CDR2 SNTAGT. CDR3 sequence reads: CATPRRRTSLFNEQFF. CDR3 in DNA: TGTGCCACCCCGAGGCGCAGGACTAGCCTCTTTAATGAGCAGTTCTTC.

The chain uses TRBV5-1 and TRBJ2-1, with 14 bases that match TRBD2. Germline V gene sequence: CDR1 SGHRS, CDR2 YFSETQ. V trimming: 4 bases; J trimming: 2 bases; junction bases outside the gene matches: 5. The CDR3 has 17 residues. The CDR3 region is CASSPTSGRAPYNEQFF. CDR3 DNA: TGCGCCAGCAGCCCGACTAGCGGGAGGGCCCCCTACAATGAGCAGTTCTTC. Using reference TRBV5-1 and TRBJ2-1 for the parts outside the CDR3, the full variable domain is KAGVTQTPRYLIKTRGQQVTLSCSPISGHRSVSWYQQTPGQGLQFLFEYFSETQRNKGNFPGRFSGRQFSNSRSEMNVSTLELGDSALYLCASSPTSGRAPYNEQFFGPGTRLTVL.